These 29 T cell receptor beta chains were all obtained from the same sample, sequenced in a study of siplizumab effects on memory and regulatory T cells. Using immunoSEQ multiplex PCR, the repertoire was profiled, and TCRdb retains in-frame clones only, with some absent. The top ten clones hold 0.3% of a sample with roughly 92,000 clones, 85% to 95% of them seen once. Sample: non-Treg CD4+ T cells sorted from blood. These receptors all stem from a human donor in good health.

Here the CDR3 DNA reads TGCGCCAGCAGCTTGGGGCCGGGCAATGAGCAGTTCTTC. Amino acids: CASSLGPGNEQFF. The chain is built from TRBV5-1 and TRBJ2-1; D ambiguous. CDR1 SGHRS and CDR2 YFSETQ come from the germline V gene. Trimming shortened V by 0 bases and J by 6 bases, and 7 bases separated the two germline ends. This CDR3 region has 13 residues.

V and J are TRBV15 and TRBJ1-1; 7 nucleotides match TRBD1. There are 14 residues in the CDR3. Germline CDR1 is LNHNV and CDR2 is YYDKDF (reference sequence). J gave up 0 bases and V 6 bases, and 4 bases lay outside the gene matches. Here the CDR3 reads CATRTGNMNTEAFF. CDR3 bases: TGTGCCACCAGGACAGGGAACATGAACACTGAAGCTTTCTTT. The full variable domain, in which reference TRBV15 and TRBJ1-1 provide the parts outside the CDR3, is DAMVIQNPRYQVTQFGKPVTLSCSQTLNHNVMYWYQQKSSQAPKLLFHYYDKDFNNEADTPDNFQSRRPNTSFCFLDIRSPGLGDTAMYLCATRTGNMNTEAFFGQGTRLTVV.

The rearrangement links TRBV14 to TRBJ1-1; D not certain. The CDR3 consists of 14 residues. V was pared by 9 bases and J by 1 base, with 15 bases between. The germline gives CDR1 SGHDN, CDR2 FVKESK. CDR3 amino acids: CASSLGIPNTEAFF. As DNA, the CDR3 is TGTGCCAGTAGTTTGGGCATTCCGAACACTGAAGCTTTCTTT.

J is TRBJ2-7 and V is TRBV5-4, with a possible D match to TRBD1 (7 bases). In germline, CDR1 is SGHNT, CDR2 YYREEE (reference sequence). V dropped 0 bases and J dropped 4 bases, with 11 bases sitting between them. CDR3 length: 14 residues. The CDR3, as DNA: TGTGCCAGCAGCTTGGAGCAGGGGGGATACGAGCAGTACTTC. This encodes CASSLEQGGYEQYF.

This clone was counted once. The chain links TRBV19 to TRBJ1-2; 8 bases fit TRBD1. The CDR3 contains 13 residues. CDR1 and CDR2 from the germline V gene are LNHDA and SQIVND (reference sequence). Losses at the gene ends were 5 bases for V and 7 bases for J; bases not matched to a gene: 6. The DNA for the CDR3 is TGTGCCAGTAGTCCTGACAGGGGCGGTGGCTACACCTTC. It encodes CASSPDRGGGYTF. The complete variable domain, with remaining parts taken from reference TRBV19 and TRBJ1-2, reads DGGITQSPKYLFRKEGQNVTLSCEQNLNHDAMYWYRQDPGQGLRLIYYSQIVNDFQKGDIAEGYSVSREKKESFPLTVTSAQKNPTAFYLCASSPDRGGGYTFGSGTRLTVV.

The CDR3 region has the DNA TGCGCCAGCAGCCGGAGGACAGGGACCCTTGTGAACACTGAAGCTTTCTTT. This encodes CASSRRTGTLVNTEAFF. The rearrangement joins TRBV5-1 to TRBJ1-1, with 8 bases lining up with TRBD1. Per germline, CDR1 SGHRS and CDR2 YFSETQ. V dropped 4 bases and J dropped 0; count of bases not matched to a gene: 11. CDR3 length equals 17 residues.

The chain combines TRBV30 with TRBJ2-4, with TRBD2 matching over 9 bases. The V segment lost 3 bases and the J segment 12 bases; nucleotides outside the gene matches: 12. In germline, CDR1 is GTSNPN, CDR2 SVGIG (reference sequence). The CDR3 is 14 residues long. The CDR3 bases are TGTGCCTGGAGGGCTAGCGGGACATTCCCCCATCAGTACTTC. This codes for CAWRASGTFPHQYF.

The chain has TRBV7-3 and TRBJ1-1; D is possibly TRBD1 (5 bases). Germline V CDR1 and CDR2: SGHTA, FQGTGA. The CDR3 totals 14 residues. The germline V and J ends were trimmed by 5 bases and 6 bases, with 16 bases remaining between them. The CDR3 nucleotides are TGTGCCAGCAGCATGGAGCCGACAGACCCTGAAGCTTTCTTT. Translation gives CASSMEPTDPEAFF. Variable domain in full (rest from reference TRBV7-3 and TRBJ1-1): GAGVSQTPSNKVTEKGKYVELRCDPISGHTALYWYRQSLGQGPEFLIYFQGTGAADDSGLPNDRFFAVRPEGSVSTLKIQRTERGDSAVYLCASSMEPTDPEAFFGQGTRLTVV.

The rearrangement uses TRBV9 and TRBJ1-1; 8 bases line up with TRBD1. Germline V gene data show CDR1 as SGDLS and CDR2 as YYNGEE. CDR3 size: 14 residues. The V and J ends lost 3 bases and 3 bases, in that order; junction bases with no gene match: 4. The CDR3 DNA follows: TGTGCCAGCAGCGGCGGACAGGGTTACACTGAAGCTTTCTTT. The encoded protein is CASSGGQGYTEAFF.

This chain links TRBV4-3 with TRBJ2-1; 9 nucleotides align to TRBD2. The V gene end was trimmed by 0 bases and the J gene end by 9 bases; junction bases not matched to a gene: 6. The germline gives CDR1 LGHNA, CDR2 YSLEER. This CDR3 is built from 15 residues. DNA for the CDR3: TGCGCCAGCAGCCAAGAGTTGCGGGAGGGAGGTGAGCAGTTCTTC. It translates to CASSQELREGGEQFF.

The rearrangement uses TRBV19 and TRBJ1-5; D possibly corresponds to TRBD1 (5 bases). V lost 10 bases to trimming and J lost 7 bases, with 14 bases between them. CDR1 and CDR2 from the germline V gene are LNHDA and SQIVND (reference sequence). The CDR3 length is 12 residues. This CDR3 reads CAIGGVGQPQHF. The CDR3 bases are TGTGCCATCGGGGGGGTCGGGCAGCCCCAGCATTTT.

This rearrangement joins TRBV2 to TRBJ2-2; 7 nucleotides line up with TRBD1. Unmatched junction bases numbered 11, after V lost 7 bases and J lost 6 bases. Germline CDR1 is SNHLY and CDR2 is FYNNEI. The CDR3 is 15 residues long. The DNA of the CDR3 is TGTGCCAGCACCCGACAGGGAAGTCGGGCCGGGGAGCTGTTTTTT. It encodes CASTRQGSRAGELFF. The variable domain in full, completed from reference TRBV2 and TRBJ2-2, reads EPEVTQTPSHQVTQMGQEVILRCVPISNHLYFYWYRQILGQKVEFLVSFYNNEISEKSEIFDDQFSVERPDGSNFTLKIRSTKLEDSAMYFCASTRQGSRAGELFFGEGSRLTVL.

DNA of the CDR3: TGTGCCAGCAGTGAACCTAGCGGGGGGGCATATGAGCAGTTCTTC. Translated, it gives CASSEPSGGAYEQFF. The gene calls are TRBV27 and TRBJ2-1, with TRBD2 matching over 12 bases. With V trimmed by 5 bases and J by 8 bases, 7 bases remained unmatched. Germline V lookup: CDR1 MNHEY, CDR2 SMNVEV (reference sequence). The length of the CDR3 is 15 residues.

The V and J genes are TRBV18 and TRBJ1-5; no clear D. V dropped 1 base and J dropped 7 bases, with 5 bases sitting between them. The V gene's germline CDR1 is KGHSH and CDR2 LQKENI. The CDR3 totals 12 residues. The chain's CDR3 is CASSPRGQPQHF. CDR3 nucleotides: TGTGCCAGCTCACCACGGGGACAGCCCCAGCATTTT.

J is TRBJ2-2 and V is TRBV25-1, with 8 bases lining up with TRBD2. Trimming removed 4 bases from V and 1 base from J; junction bases left unmatched: 11. The length of the CDR3 is 18 residues. Looked up from germline, CDR1 is MGHDK and CDR2 is SYGVNS. The CDR3 sequence is CASSGPWGAGVNTGELFF. In nucleotides, the CDR3 is TGTGCCAGCAGTGGCCCTTGGGGAGCGGGAGTGAACACCGGGGAGCTGTTTTTT.

The gene calls are TRBV7-9 and TRBJ2-1; D not certain. Germline loops: CDR1 SEHNR, CDR2 FQNEAQ (reference sequence). V was trimmed by 3 bases and J by 8 bases, leaving 5 bases between them. This CDR3 spans 11 amino acids. The DNA for the CDR3 is TGTGCCAGCAGCTTCGGCCATGAGCAGTTCTTC. Translating it yields CASSFGHEQFF.

This clone was picked up one time. The chain has TRBV19 and TRBJ1-2; 10 bases map to TRBD1. Trimming at V came to 5 bases and at J to 2 bases, leaving 5 bases not matched to a gene. This CDR3 contains 15 residues. Germline loops: CDR1 LNHDA, CDR2 SQIVND (reference sequence). The CDR3 protein is CASSVSGQGNYGYTF. In nucleotides, the CDR3 is TGTGCCAGTAGTGTATCGGGACAGGGGAACTATGGCTACACCTTC.

The V gene is TRBV5-1, the J gene TRBJ1-1; TRBD1 aligns across 7 bases. Germline V CDR1 and CDR2: SGHRS, YFSETQ. The CDR3 has 16 residues. Trimming took 4 bases from V and 1 from J; bases not matched to a gene: 10. The CDR3 DNA is TGCGCCAGCAGCCCGACCCCTCGGACAGGGAACACTGAAGCTTTCTTT. Its translation: CASSPTPRTGNTEAFF.

This chain joins TRBV5-4 and TRBJ1-2, with D unresolved. The germline V gene has CDR1 SGHNT and CDR2 YYREEE (reference sequence). This CDR3 spans 15 amino acids. The V and J ends lost 3 bases and 5 bases respectively, with 17 bases between them. In nucleotides, the CDR3 is TGTGCCAGCAGCTCGGACCTTCAGGCCCGTTATGGCTACACCTTC. This sequence encodes CASSSDLQARYGYTF.

This chain uses TRBV4-3 with TRBJ2-3, with a weak D call TRBD2 (6 bases). Germline CDR1 is LGHNA and CDR2 is YSLEER. Trimming stripped 4 bases from V and 3 bases from J, with 11 bases between. The CDR3 extends over 14 amino acids. The CDR3 sequence: CASSRTGVTDTQYF. Here the CDR3 DNA reads TGCGCCAGCAGCCGAACGGGAGTAACAGATACGCAGTATTTT.

This clone came up once. The chain carries TRBV7-9 and TRBJ1-5, with a weak D call TRBD1 (5 bases). The germline V gene encodes CDR1 SEHNR and CDR2 FQNEAQ (reference sequence). Deletions cut 4 bases from V and 1 base from J, with 14 bases between. The CDR3 runs to 16 residues. Here the CDR3 reads CASSSGLWGSNQPQHF. The DNA of the CDR3 is TGTGCCAGCAGCTCTGGACTCTGGGGGAGCAATCAGCCCCAGCATTTT. The entire variable domain, with the rest obtained from reference TRBV7-9 and TRBJ1-5, is as follows: DTGVSQNPRHKITKRGQNVTFRCDPISEHNRLYWYRQTLGQGPEFLTYFQNEAQLEKSRLLSDRFSAERPKGSFSTLEIQRTEQGDSAMYLCASSSGLWGSNQPQHFGDGTRLSIL.

V and J are TRBV6-4 and TRBJ2-1; no clear D. Trimming shortened V by 4 bases and J by 11 bases, and 15 bases separated the two germline ends. Germline V gene lookup returns CDR1 MRHNA and CDR2 SNTAGT. The CDR3 runs 13 residues. CDR3 amino acids: CASSAHWPSQQFF. DNA for the CDR3: TGTGCCAGCAGTGCCCACTGGCCCAGCCAGCAGTTCTTC.

This chain uses TRBV25-1 with TRBJ1-2; D gene ambiguous. V was shortened by 2 bases and J by 0 bases, with 13 bases between the two germline ends. The length of the CDR3 is 16 residues. CDR1 MGHDK and CDR2 SYGVNS come from the germline V gene. The CDR3 DNA follows: TGTGCCAGCAGTGAACCGGTCGGGCAAACTAACTATGGCTACACCTTC. It encodes CASSEPVGQTNYGYTF.

The CDR3 loop reads CASSYSLTNTGELFF. The CDR3 nucleotides read TGTGCCAGCAGTTACTCGTTAACGAACACCGGGGAGCTGTTTTTT. The chain recombines TRBV6-5 with TRBJ2-2; D uncertain. CDR3 length equals 15 residues. V was cut by 0 bases and J by 0 bases, with 5 bases left in between. The germline gives CDR1 MNHEY, CDR2 SVGAGI.

As concerns this clone: The same CDR3 is also encoded by other DNA sequences in this sample. The V and J genes are TRBV7-3 and TRBJ2-3; 7 bases are shared with TRBD2. The germline V gene has CDR1 SGHTA and CDR2 FQGTGA. Trimming took 2 bases from V and 1 from J; bases not matched to a gene: 6. The CDR3 runs to 16 residues. The CDR3 DNA reads TGTGCCAGCAGCTTACGGGGAGGGAGAGGCACAGATACGCAGTATTTT. Its protein product is CASSLRGGRGTDTQYF.

V and J are TRBV9 and TRBJ2-7; D call uncertain. Germline values: CDR1 SGDLS, CDR2 YYNGEE. The CDR3 sequence is 13 residues long. V lost 4 bases and J 3 bases, leaving 11 bases between the germline ends. CDR3 protein: CASSPDNNYEQYF. For the CDR3, the DNA is TGTGCCAGCAGCCCAGACAACAACTACGAGCAGTACTTC.

The V and J genes are TRBV7-8 and TRBJ2-2; D remains ambiguous. Trimming took off 5 bases at V and 1 base at J, with 5 bases between the two ends. Germline V gene data show CDR1 as SGHVS and CDR2 as FQNEAQ. The CDR3 spans 13 residues. The CDR3 sequence is CASSIQNTGELFF. CDR3 DNA: TGTGCCAGCAGCATACAGAACACCGGGGAGCTGTTTTTT. Full variable domain (rest looked up from reference TRBV7-8 and TRBJ2-2): GAGVSQSPRYKVAKRGQDVALRCDPISGHVSLFWYQQALGQGPEFLTYFQNEAQLDKSGLPSDRFFAERPEGSVSTLKIQRTQQEDSAVYLCASSIQNTGELFFGEGSRLTVL.

The V call is TRBV5-1, the J call TRBJ1-1; perhaps TRBD1 as D (5 bases). Germline CDR1 and CDR2: SGHRS and YFSETQ. V lost 4 bases, J lost 0 bases, and 16 bases lay in between. The CDR3 covers 16 residues. The CDR3 spells CASSPGGKAMNTEAFF. The DNA of the CDR3 is TGCGCCAGCAGCCCCGGGGGGAAAGCTATGAACACTGAAGCTTTCTTT.

This rearrangement joins TRBV5-1 to TRBJ2-1, with 8 nucleotides matching TRBD1. J was trimmed by 4 bases and V by 3 bases; bases with no gene match: 6. Germline V gene data show CDR1 as SGHRS and CDR2 as YFSETQ. CDR3 length: 15 residues. The chain's CDR3 is CASSSQGADYNEQFF. The CDR3, as DNA: TGCGCCAGCAGCTCCCAGGGGGCGGATTACAATGAGCAGTTCTTC.